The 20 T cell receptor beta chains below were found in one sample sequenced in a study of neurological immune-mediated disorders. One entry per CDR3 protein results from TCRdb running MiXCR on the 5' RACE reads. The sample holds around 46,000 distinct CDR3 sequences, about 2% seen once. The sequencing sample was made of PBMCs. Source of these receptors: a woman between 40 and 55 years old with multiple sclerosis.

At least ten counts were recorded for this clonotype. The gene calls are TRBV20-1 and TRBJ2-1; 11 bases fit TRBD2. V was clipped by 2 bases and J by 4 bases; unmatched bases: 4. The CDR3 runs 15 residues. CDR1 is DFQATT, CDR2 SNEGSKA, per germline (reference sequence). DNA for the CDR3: TGCAGTGCTAGAATCTCTAGCGGGGGGTACAATGAGCAGTTCTTC. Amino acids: CSARISSGGYNEQFF.

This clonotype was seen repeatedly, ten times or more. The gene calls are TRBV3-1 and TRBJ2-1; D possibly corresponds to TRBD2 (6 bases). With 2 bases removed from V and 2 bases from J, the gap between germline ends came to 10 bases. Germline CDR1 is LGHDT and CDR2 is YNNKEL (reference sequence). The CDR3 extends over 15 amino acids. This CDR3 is CASSQNPGAYNEQFF. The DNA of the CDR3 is TGTGCCAGCAGCCAAAACCCGGGGGCCTACAATGAGCAGTTCTTC.

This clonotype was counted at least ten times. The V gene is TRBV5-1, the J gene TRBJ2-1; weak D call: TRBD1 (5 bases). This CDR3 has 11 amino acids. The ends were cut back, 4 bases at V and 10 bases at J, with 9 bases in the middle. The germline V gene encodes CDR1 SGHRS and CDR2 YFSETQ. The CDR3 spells CASSLRTEQFF. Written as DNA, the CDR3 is TGCGCCAGCAGCCTAAGGACAGAGCAGTTCTTC.

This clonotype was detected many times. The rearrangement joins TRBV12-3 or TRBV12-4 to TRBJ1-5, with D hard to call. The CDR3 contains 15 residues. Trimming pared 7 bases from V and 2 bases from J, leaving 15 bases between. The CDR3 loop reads CASTQGGLGNQPQHF. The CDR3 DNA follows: TGTGCCAGCACCCAAGGAGGGTTGGGCAATCAGCCCCAGCATTTT.

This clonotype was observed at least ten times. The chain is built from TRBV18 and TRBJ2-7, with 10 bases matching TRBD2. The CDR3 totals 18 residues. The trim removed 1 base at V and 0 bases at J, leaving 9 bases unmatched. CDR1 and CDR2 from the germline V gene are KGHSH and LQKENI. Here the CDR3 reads CASSPRASGSLSSYEQYF. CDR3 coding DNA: TGTGCCAGCTCACCACGGGCTAGCGGGAGTCTCAGCTCCTACGAGCAGTACTTC.

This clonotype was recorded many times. The CDR3 DNA reads TGTGCCAGCAGCCCGGGTAATAATTCACCCCTCCACTTT. Translating it yields CASSPGNNSPLHF. The rearrangement joins TRBV9 to TRBJ1-6; D is undetermined. Trimming shortened V by 4 bases and J by 5 bases, and 7 bases separated the two germline ends. There are 13 residues in the CDR3. Per the germline V gene, CDR1 is SGDLS and CDR2 is YYNGEE.

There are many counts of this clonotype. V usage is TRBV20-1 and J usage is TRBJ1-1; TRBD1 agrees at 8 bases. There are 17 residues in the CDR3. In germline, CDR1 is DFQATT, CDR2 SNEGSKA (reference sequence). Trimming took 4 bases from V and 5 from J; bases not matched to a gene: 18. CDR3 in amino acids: CSATGGAGIQVWTEAFF. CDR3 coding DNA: TGCAGTGCTACAGGGGGCGCAGGTATTCAGGTGTGGACTGAAGCTTTCTTT.

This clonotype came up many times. The CDR3 sequence is CASSLIAGGSTDTQYF. Written as DNA, the CDR3 is TGCGCCAGCAGCTTGATTGCGGGGGGTTCCACAGATACGCAGTATTTT. The V gene is TRBV5-1, the J gene TRBJ2-3; 8 bases map to TRBD2. Germline V gene data show CDR1 as SGHRS and CDR2 as YFSETQ. Trimming cost V 1 base and J 2 bases; bases outside gene matches: 6. The CDR3 has 16 residues.

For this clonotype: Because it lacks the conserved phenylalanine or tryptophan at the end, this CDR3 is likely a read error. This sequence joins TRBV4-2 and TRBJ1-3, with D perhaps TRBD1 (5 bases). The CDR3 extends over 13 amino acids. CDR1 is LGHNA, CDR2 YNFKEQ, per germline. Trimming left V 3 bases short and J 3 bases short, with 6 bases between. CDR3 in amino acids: CASSQGGGNTIYN. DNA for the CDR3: TGTGCCAGCAGCCAGGGGGGTGGAAACACCATATATAAT.

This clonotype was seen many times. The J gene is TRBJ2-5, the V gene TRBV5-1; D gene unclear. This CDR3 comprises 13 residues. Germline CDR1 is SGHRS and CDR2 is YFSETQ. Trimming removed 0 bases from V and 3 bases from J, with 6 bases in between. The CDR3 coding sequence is TGCGCCAGCAGCTTGGCTGGGAAAGAGACCCAGTACTTC. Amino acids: CASSLAGKETQYF. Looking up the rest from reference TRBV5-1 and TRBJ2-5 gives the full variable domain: KAGVTQTPRYLIKTRGQQVTLSCSPISGHRSVSWYQQTPGQGLQFLFEYFSETQRNKGNFPGRFSGRQFSNSRSEMNVSTLELGDSALYLCASSLAGKETQYFGPGTRLLVL.

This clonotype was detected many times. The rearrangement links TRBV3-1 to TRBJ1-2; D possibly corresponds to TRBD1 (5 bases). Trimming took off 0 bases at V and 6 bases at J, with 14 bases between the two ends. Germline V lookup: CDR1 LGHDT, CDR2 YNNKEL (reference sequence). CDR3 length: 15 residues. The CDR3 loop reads CASSQEGDGRDGYTF. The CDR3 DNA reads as TGTGCCAGCAGCCAAGAAGGGGACGGGCGGGATGGCTACACCTTC.

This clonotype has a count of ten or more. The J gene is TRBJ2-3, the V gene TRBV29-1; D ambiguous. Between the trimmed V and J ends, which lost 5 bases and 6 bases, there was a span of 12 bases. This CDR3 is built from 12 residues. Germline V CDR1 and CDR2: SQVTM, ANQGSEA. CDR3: CSVMVIRDTQYF. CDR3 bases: TGCAGCGTTATGGTTATCAGGGATACGCAGTATTTT.

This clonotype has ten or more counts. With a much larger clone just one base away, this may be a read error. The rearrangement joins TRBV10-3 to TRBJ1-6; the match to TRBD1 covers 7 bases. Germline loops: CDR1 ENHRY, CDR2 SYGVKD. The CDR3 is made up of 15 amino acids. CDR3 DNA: TGTGCCACCTCGTCAGGGGGAAAATATAATTCACCCCTCAACTTT. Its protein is CATSSGGKYNSPLNF.

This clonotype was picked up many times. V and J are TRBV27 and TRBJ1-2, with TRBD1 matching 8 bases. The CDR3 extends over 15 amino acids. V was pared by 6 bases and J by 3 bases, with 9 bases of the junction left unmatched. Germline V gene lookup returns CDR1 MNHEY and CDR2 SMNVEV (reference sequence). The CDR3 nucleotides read TGTGCCAGCAGAAGGACAGGGCACTTTTACTATGGCTACACCTTC. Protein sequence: CASRRTGHFYYGYTF.

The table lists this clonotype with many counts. CDR3 in amino acids: CSAKARNTLHF. CDR3 sequence (DNA): TGCAGTGCTAAGGCACGGAACACCCTCCACTTT. The V call is TRBV20-1, the J call TRBJ1-6; D call uncertain. Trimming took 4 bases from V and 14 from J, leaving 12 bases between them. Germline V gene data show CDR1 as DFQATT and CDR2 as SNEGSKA (reference sequence). This CDR3 region has 11 residues.

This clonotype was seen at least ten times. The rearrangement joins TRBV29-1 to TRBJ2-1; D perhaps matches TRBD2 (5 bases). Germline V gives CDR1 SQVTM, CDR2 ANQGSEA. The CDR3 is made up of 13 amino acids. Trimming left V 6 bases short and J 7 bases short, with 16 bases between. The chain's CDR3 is CSVTIGGRNEQFF. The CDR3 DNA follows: TGCAGCGTAACCATAGGTGGGAGAAATGAGCAGTTCTTC.

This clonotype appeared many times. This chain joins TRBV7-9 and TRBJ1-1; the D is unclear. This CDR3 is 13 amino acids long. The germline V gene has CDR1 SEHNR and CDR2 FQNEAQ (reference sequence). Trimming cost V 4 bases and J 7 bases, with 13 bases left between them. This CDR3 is CASSSGRRFEAFF. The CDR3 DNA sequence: TGTGCCAGCAGCTCCGGGAGGCGATTTGAAGCTTTCTTT. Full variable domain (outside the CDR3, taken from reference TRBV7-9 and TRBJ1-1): DTGVSQNPRHKITKRGQNVTFRCDPISEHNRLYWYRQTLGQGPEFLTYFQNEAQLEKSRLLSDRFSAERPKGSFSTLEIQRTEQGDSAMYLCASSSGRRFEAFFGQGTRLTVV.

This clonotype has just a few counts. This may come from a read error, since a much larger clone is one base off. CDR3 nucleotide sequence: TGCGACAGCATTGGGAACACTGAAGCTTTCTTT. It encodes CDSIGNTEAFF. V gene TRBV5-1 combines with J gene TRBJ1-1; D call uncertain. The germline gives CDR1 SGHRS, CDR2 YFSETQ. The CDR3 extends over 11 amino acids. Drawing the rest from reference TRBV5-1 and TRBJ1-1, the complete variable domain is KAGVTQTPRYLIKTRGQQVTLSCSPISGHRSVSWYQQTPGQGLQFLFEYFSETQRNKGNFPGRFSGRQFSNSRSEMNVSTLELGDSALYLCDSIGNTEAFFGQGTRLTVV.

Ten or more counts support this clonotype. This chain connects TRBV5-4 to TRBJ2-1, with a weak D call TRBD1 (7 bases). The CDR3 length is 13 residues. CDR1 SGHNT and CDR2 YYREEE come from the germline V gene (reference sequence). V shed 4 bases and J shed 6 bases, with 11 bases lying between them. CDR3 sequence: CASSGGTVNEQFF. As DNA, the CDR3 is TGTGCCAGCAGCGGAGGGACAGTCAATGAGCAGTTCTTC.

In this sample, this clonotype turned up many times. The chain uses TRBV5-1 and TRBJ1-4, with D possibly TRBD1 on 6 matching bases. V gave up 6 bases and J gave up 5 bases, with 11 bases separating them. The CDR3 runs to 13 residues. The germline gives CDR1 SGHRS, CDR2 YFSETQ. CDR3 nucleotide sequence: TGCGCCAGCATGGACAGCGCGAATGAAAAACTGTTTTTT. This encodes CASMDSANEKLFF.